This TCR beta chain was obtained from a study of shared clonotypes between healthy human individuals. At the level of the study: The cohort comprised a couple of women and a few men. Their ages spanned 18 to 49 years. Overall study findings and caveats: The diversity represented, both genetic and in exposure history, was limited by few donors. Generally, naive subsets came out with larger estimated richness than memory subsets. Clonotypes shared by all four sorted-subset donors had higher generation probabilities than non-shared clonotypes.

This table comes from immunoSEQ multiplex PCR, and its TCRdb copy is limited to in-frame clones, with some not included. Seen here are over 2 million clones, approximately 94% observed once, and the top ten hold 0.9% to 1.4%. About this clone itself: Its antigen is unknown.

Naive CD8 cells lacked CD45RO and underwent positive selection for CCR7, leaving out terminally differentiated effector memory CD45RA+ cells. CDR1 is SGHAT and CDR2 is FQNNGV in the germline V gene. The CDR3 totals 14 residues. V was pared by 3 bases and J by 2 bases, with 11 bases between. This chain joins TRBV11-2 and TRBJ2-7; weak D call: TRBD1 (5 bases). The sample comprised naive CD8+ T cells sorted from blood. This receptor was obtained from a man between 18 and 29 years old in good health. In DNA, the CDR3 is TGTGCCAGCAGCTTCGGACACGGACCCTACGAGCAGTACTTC. Protein product: CASSFGHGPYEQYF.